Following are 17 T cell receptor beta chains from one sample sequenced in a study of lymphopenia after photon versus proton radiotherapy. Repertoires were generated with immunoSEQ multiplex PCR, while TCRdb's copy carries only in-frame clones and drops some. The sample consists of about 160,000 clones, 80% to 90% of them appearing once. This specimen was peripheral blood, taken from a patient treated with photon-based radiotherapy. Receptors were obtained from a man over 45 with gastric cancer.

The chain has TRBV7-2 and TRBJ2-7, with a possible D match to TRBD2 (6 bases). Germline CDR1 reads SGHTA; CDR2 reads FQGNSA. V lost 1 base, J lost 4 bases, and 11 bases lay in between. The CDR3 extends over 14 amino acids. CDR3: CASSLVAEYYEQYF. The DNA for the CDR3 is TGTGCCAGCAGCTTAGTAGCGGAGTATTACGAGCAGTACTTC.

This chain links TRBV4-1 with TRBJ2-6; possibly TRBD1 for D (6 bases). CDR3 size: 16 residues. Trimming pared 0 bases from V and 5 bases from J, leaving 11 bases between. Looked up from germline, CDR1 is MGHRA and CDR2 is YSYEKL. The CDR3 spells CASSQDWGQWANVLTF. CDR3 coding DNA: TGCGCCAGCAGCCAAGATTGGGGGCAGTGGGCCAACGTCCTGACTTTC.

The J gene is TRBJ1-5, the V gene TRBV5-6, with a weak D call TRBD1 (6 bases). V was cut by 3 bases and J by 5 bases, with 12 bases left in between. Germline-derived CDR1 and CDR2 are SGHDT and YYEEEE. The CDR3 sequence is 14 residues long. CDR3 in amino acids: CASSSQGGDQPQHF. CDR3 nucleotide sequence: TGTGCCAGCAGCTCACAGGGAGGGGATCAGCCCCAGCATTTT.

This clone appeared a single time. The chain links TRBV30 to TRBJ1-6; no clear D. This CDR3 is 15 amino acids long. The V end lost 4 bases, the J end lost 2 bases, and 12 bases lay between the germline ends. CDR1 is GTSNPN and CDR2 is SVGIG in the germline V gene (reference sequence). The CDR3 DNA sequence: TGTGCCTGGACGGATAGGGTTGCCTATAATTCACCCCTCCACTTT. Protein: CAWTDRVAYNSPLHF.

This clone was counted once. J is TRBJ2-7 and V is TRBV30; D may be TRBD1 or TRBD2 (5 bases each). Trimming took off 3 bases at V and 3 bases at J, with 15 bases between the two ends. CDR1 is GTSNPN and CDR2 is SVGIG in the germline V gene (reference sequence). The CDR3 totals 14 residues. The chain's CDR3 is CAWSPSGRNYEQYF. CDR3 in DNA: TGTGCCTGGAGCCCTTCAGGGAGAAACTACGAGCAGTACTTC.

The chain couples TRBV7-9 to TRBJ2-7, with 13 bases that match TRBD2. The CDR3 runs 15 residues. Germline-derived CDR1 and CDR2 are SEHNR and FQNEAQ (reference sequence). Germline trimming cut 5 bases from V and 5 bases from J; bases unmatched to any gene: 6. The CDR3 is CASSRPGLAGDEQYF. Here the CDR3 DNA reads TGTGCCAGCAGCCGCCCAGGACTAGCGGGAGACGAGCAGTACTTC. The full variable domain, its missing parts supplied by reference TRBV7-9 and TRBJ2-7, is DTGVSQNPRHKITKRGQNVTFRCDPISEHNRLYWYRQTLGQGPEFLTYFQNEAQLEKSRLLSDRFSAERPKGSFSTLEIQRTEQGDSAMYLCASSRPGLAGDEQYFGPGTRLTVT.

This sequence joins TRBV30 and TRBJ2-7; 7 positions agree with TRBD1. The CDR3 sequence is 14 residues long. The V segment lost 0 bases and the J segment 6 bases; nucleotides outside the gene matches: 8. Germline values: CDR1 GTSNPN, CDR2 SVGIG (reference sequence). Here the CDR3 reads CAWSVGQVRGEQYF. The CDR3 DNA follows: TGTGCCTGGAGTGTCGGACAGGTTAGGGGCGAGCAGTACTTC.

The CDR3 nucleotides read TGTGCCAGCTCGACTCAGGGGGGCGCGGATCAGCCCCAGCATTTT. Translation gives CASSTQGGADQPQHF. V and J are TRBV18 and TRBJ1-5, with TRBD1 matching 7 bases. The CDR3 runs to 15 residues. V dropped 6 bases and J dropped 5; count of bases not matched to a gene: 10. Germline V gene sequence: CDR1 KGHSH, CDR2 LQKENI.

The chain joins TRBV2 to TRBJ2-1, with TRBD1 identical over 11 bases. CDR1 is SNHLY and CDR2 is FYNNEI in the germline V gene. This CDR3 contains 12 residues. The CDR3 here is CSGQGANNEQFF. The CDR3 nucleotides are TGTTCAGGACAGGGGGCGAACAATGAGCAGTTCTTC.

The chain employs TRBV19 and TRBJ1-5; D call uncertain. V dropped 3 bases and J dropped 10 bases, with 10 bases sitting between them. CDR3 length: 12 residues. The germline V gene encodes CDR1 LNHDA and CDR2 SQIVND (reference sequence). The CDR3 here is CASSMGLSPQHF. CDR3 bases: TGTGCCAGTAGTATGGGGTTGAGCCCCCAGCATTTT.

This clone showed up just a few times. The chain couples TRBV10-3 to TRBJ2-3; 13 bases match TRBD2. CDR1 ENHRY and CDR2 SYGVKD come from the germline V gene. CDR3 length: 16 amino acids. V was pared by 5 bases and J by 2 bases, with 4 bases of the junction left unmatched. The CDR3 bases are TGTGCCATCAGTACCGGGACTAGCGGGACCACAGATACGCAGTATTTT. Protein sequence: CAISTGTSGTTDTQYF.

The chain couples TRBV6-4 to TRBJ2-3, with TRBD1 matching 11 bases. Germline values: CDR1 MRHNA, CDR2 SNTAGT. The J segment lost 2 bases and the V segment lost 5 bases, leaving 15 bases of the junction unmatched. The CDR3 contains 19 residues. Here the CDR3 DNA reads TGTGCCAGCAGTTCTGGGACAGGGGGGACCGAGGGATACACAGATACGCAGTATTTT. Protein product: CASSSGTGGTEGYTDTQYF.

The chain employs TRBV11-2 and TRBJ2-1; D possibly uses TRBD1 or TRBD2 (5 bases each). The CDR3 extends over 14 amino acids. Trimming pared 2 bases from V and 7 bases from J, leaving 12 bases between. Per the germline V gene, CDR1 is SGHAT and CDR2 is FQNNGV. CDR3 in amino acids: CASSLNGATNEQFF. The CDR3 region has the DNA TGTGCCAGCAGCTTAAACGGGGCCACGAATGAGCAGTTCTTC.

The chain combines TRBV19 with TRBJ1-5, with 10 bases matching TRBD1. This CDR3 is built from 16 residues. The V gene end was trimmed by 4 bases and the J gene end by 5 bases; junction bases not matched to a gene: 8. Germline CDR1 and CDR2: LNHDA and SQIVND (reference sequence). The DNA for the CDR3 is TGTGCCAGTAGTAGACAGGGGGCGAGGAAAGATCAGCCCCAGCATTTT. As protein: CASSRQGARKDQPQHF. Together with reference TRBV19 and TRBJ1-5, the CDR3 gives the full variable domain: DGGITQSPKYLFRKEGQNVTLSCEQNLNHDAMYWYRQDPGQGLRLIYYSQIVNDFQKGDIAEGYSVSREKKESFPLTVTSAQKNPTAFYLCASSRQGARKDQPQHFGDGTRLSIL.

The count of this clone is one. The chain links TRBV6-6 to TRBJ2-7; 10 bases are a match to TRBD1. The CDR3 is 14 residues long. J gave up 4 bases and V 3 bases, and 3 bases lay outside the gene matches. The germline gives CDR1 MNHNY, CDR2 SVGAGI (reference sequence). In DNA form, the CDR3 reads TGTGCCAGCAGTTATCCGGGACAGGGGTACGAGCAGTACTTC. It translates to CASSYPGQGYEQYF.

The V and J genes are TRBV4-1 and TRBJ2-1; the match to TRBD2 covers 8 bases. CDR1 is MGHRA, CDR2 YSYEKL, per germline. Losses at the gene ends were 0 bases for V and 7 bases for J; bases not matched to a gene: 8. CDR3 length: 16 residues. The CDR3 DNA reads TGCGCCAGCAGCCAAGATCTTGGACTAGCAACGAATGAGCAGTTCTTC. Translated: CASSQDLGLATNEQFF.

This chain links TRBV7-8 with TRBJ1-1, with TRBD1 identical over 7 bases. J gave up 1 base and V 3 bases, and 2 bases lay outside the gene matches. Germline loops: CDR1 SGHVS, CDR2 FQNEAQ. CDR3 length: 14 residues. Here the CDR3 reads CASSFRQGNTEAFF. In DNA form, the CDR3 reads TGTGCCAGCAGCTTCCGACAGGGGAACACTGAAGCTTTCTTT.